Detailed here is one T cell receptor (beta chain). Per the original methods: Reference gene primers were amplified, and this amplification served to estimate nucleated cell counts. Here immunoSEQ multiplex PCR was the method, and the copy in TCRdb shows in-frame clones only, minus some. That table furnishes V, J and clone size, whereas the DNA furnished D and trimming. The sample records fewer than 75,000 clones, roughly 88% being singletons. These data are taken from a study of blood T cell repertoires in COVID-19. Looking at the study overall: Whether acute or convalescent, the COVID-19 samples came from the United States, Italy and Spain. In each case, the material was cDNA or gDNA derived from T cells, B-cell-depleted T cells, or PBMCs.

CDR1 and CDR2 from the germline V gene are SGDLS and YYNGEE. V shed 4 bases and J 7 bases; nucleotides not matched to a gene: 10. This CDR3 region has 14 residues. The genes are TRBV9 and TRBJ1-1; 7 nucleotides agree with TRBD1. The sequencing input was peripheral blood. The TCR was taken from a man between 65 and 85 years old with acute or convalescent COVID-19. The CDR3 loop reads CASSPSIQGGEAFF. In DNA, the CDR3 is TGTGCCAGCAGCCCATCGATCCAGGGGGGTGAAGCTTTCTTT.